One and the same sample provided the 19 T cell receptor beta chains below, sequenced in a study of shared clonotypes between healthy human individuals. Clones were read by immunoSEQ multiplex PCR, and TCRdb kept only the in-frame ones, dropping some. The data contain some 1,100,000 clones, approximately 78% of them singletons. Sequencing was performed on memory CD4+ T cells from PBMCs. Subset reported: CD45RA-negative fraction. These receptors originate from a man aged 18 to 29 in good health. Some clones in this sample may be carry-over from other donors' samples.

Ten or more counts support this clone. The chain combines TRBV7-2 with TRBJ2-2; the D gene is possibly TRBD2 (6 bases). The V and J ends lost 1 base and 0 bases respectively, with 9 bases between them. The germline gives CDR1 SGHTA, CDR2 FQGNSA. CDR3 size: 16 residues. CDR3 region: CASSLDGTSNTGELFF. The DNA of the CDR3 is TGTGCCAGCAGCTTAGACGGGACTTCGAACACCGGGGAGCTGTTTTTT.

The genes are TRBV11-3 and TRBJ2-6; D not resolved. The V end lost 4 bases, the J end lost 3 bases, and 10 bases lay between the germline ends. The germline CDR1 and CDR2 sequences are SGHNT and YENEEA. The CDR3 has 15 residues. The CDR3 nucleotides read TGTGCCAGCAGCTCTGGGTTTGGTGGGGCCAACGTCCTGACTTTC. Protein product: CASSSGFGGANVLTF.

This clone has a single count. The rearrangement uses TRBV14 and TRBJ1-4; 8 nucleotides match TRBD1. The V segment lost 7 bases and the J segment 0 bases; nucleotides outside the gene matches: 13. Germline V lookup: CDR1 SGHDN, CDR2 FVKESK. The CDR3 loop spans 18 amino acids. The CDR3 bases are TGTGCCAGCACCCCGGGACAGGTAGGCCCCGCAACTAATGAAAAACTGTTTTTT. Translated: CASTPGQVGPATNEKLFF.

The V and J genes are TRBV7-8 and TRBJ2-5, with 9 bases that match TRBD1. Germline V gene sequence: CDR1 SGHVS, CDR2 FQNEAQ. Trimming removed 5 bases from V and 2 bases from J; junction bases left unmatched: 3. The CDR3 consists of 14 residues. The CDR3 here is CASSLTGGQETQYF. CDR3 nucleotides: TGTGCCAGCAGCCTGACAGGGGGACAAGAGACCCAGTACTTC.

This rearrangement joins TRBV5-8 to TRBJ2-2; D possibly corresponds to TRBD2 (5 bases). The CDR3 totals 16 residues. The ends were cut back, 2 bases at V and 1 base at J, with 12 bases in the middle. CDR1 is SGHTS, CDR2 YDEGEE, per germline. The CDR3 loop is CASSLGSGLNTGELFF. CDR3 in DNA: TGTGCCAGCAGCTTAGGCTCGGGGTTGAACACCGGGGAGCTGTTTTTT.

This chain links TRBV5-1 with TRBJ1-1; D uncertain. The germline gives CDR1 SGHRS, CDR2 YFSETQ. Trimming left V 2 bases short and J 5 bases short, with 7 bases between. The CDR3 length is 12 residues. This chain's CDR3 is CASSLGMTEAFF. The CDR3 coding sequence is TGCGCCAGCAGCTTAGGGATGACTGAAGCTTTCTTT. The full variable domain, completed using reference TRBV5-1 and TRBJ1-1, is KAGVTQTPRYLIKTRGQQVTLSCSPISGHRSVSWYQQTPGQGLQFLFEYFSETQRNKGNFPGRFSGRQFSNSRSEMNVSTLELGDSALYLCASSLGMTEAFFGQGTRLTVV.

About this clone itself: This CDR3 is also generated by other DNA sequences in the sample. The chain joins TRBV6-1 to TRBJ2-7; D is unclear. With 1 base removed from V and 0 bases from J, the gap between germline ends came to 7 bases. This CDR3 spans 14 amino acids. Per the germline V gene, CDR1 is MNHNS and CDR2 is SASEGT. The CDR3 DNA reads as TGTGCCAGCAGTGAAGTGGCGGCCTCCTACGAGCAGTACTTC. Protein sequence: CASSEVAASYEQYF.

The chain is built from TRBV6-6 and TRBJ1-5, with a weak D call TRBD1 (6 bases). Trimming took off 9 bases at V and 1 base at J, with 13 bases between the two ends. CDR3 size: 14 residues. Germline V gene data show CDR1 as MNHNY and CDR2 as SVGAGI (reference sequence). The CDR3 sequence: CASGGRGSNQPQHF. The CDR3, as DNA: TGTGCCAGTGGGGGCCGTGGGAGCAATCAGCCCCAGCATTTT.

CDR3 loop: CAWSVAGGGSYGYTF. CDR3 DNA sequence: TGTGCCTGGAGTGTAGCAGGGGGCGGTAGCTATGGCTACACCTTC. V and J are TRBV30 and TRBJ1-2, with TRBD1 matching over 8 bases. The CDR3 spans 15 residues. With V trimmed by 0 bases and J by 4 bases, 7 bases remained unmatched. Germline V gene data show CDR1 as GTSNPN and CDR2 as SVGIG (reference sequence).

This clone was seen a few times. V gene TRBV28 combines with J gene TRBJ2-3; D could derive from TRBD1 or TRBD2 (6 bases each). V was pared by 8 bases and J by 2 bases, with 23 bases between. This CDR3 contains 17 residues. The germline gives CDR1 MDHEN, CDR2 SYDVKM. DNA for the CDR3: TGTGCCAGCCATACCCCTTCCTGGGGGGCCTCCACAGATACGCAGTATTTT. Translation: CASHTPSWGASTDTQYF.

The chain links TRBV27 to TRBJ2-5; TRBD1 matches 9 bases. The CDR3 is 13 residues long. The trim removed 6 bases at V and 4 bases at J, leaving 3 bases unmatched. Germline CDR1 and CDR2: MNHEY and SMNVEV (reference sequence). This CDR3 reads CASRLGQGETQYF. CDR3 nucleotide sequence: TGTGCCAGCAGGCTGGGACAGGGAGAGACCCAGTACTTC.

The chain has TRBV7-8 and TRBJ2-5, with D possibly matching TRBD2 (5 bases). Germline CDR1 SGHVS, CDR2 FQNEAQ. V lost 0 bases and J lost 1, with 9 bases in between. The CDR3 is made up of 15 amino acids. CDR3 protein: CASSLAADLQETQYF. The CDR3 nucleotides are TGTGCCAGCAGCTTAGCAGCGGACCTCCAAGAGACCCAGTACTTC.

This clone was recorded once. V gene TRBV28 combines with J gene TRBJ2-7; D unresolved. The CDR3 sequence is 14 residues long. V lost 3 bases and J lost 4, with 13 bases in between. Germline-derived CDR1 and CDR2 are MDHEN and SYDVKM. The CDR3 loop is CASSFSQVLYEQYF. Here the CDR3 DNA reads TGTGCCAGCAGTTTTTCCCAGGTCCTTTACGAGCAGTACTTC.

The genes are TRBV9 and TRBJ2-3; 7 bases map to TRBD1. The length of the CDR3 is 15 residues. V shed 0 bases, J shed 11 bases, and the junction held 12 bases outside the gene matches. The V gene's germline CDR1 is SGDLS and CDR2 YYNGEE. The CDR3 loop is CASSVVPGGVVGQYF. Written as DNA, the CDR3 is TGTGCCAGCAGCGTAGTGCCAGGGGGAGTGGTTGGGCAGTATTTT.

This chain uses TRBV6-1 with TRBJ2-1; 7 bases match TRBD1. This CDR3 is 16 amino acids long. The germline CDR1 and CDR2 sequences are MNHNS and SASEGT. J lost 8 bases, V lost 4 bases, and 14 bases had no gene match. The CDR3 is CASSVRSRGKSDEQFF. DNA for the CDR3: TGTGCCAGCAGTGTACGATCCAGGGGGAAATCGGATGAGCAGTTCTTC.

This rearrangement joins TRBV4-1 to TRBJ1-5; a weak D match, TRBD1 (5 bases). Germline CDR1 MGHRA, CDR2 YSYEKL. The CDR3 has 13 residues. V dropped 4 bases and J dropped 4 bases, with 8 bases sitting between them. Here the CDR3 reads CASSLDKNQPQHF. As DNA, the CDR3 is TGCGCCAGCAGCCTGGACAAAAATCAGCCCCAGCATTTT.

CDR3 sequence (DNA): TGTGCCAGCGTTGGCGCGGGACACCCCTACGAGCAGTACTTC. Translating gives CASVGAGHPYEQYF. The chain uses TRBV28 and TRBJ2-7, with D perhaps matching TRBD1 or TRBD2 (6 bases each). Germline values: CDR1 MDHEN, CDR2 SYDVKM. This CDR3 spans 14 amino acids. The V end was cut by 8 bases, the J end by 2 bases, with 16 bases between.

The chain links TRBV5-1 to TRBJ2-7; 9 nucleotides agree with TRBD2. The junction had 2 bases not matched to a gene; V was cut back by 2 bases and J by 2 bases. The CDR3 contains 14 residues. Germline CDR1 and CDR2: SGHRS and YFSETQ. The CDR3 loop reads CASSFIAGAYEQYF. DNA for the CDR3: TGCGCCAGCAGCTTCATAGCGGGAGCCTACGAGCAGTACTTC.

The rearrangement joins TRBV6-1 to TRBJ1-1; possible D gene TRBD1, 6 bases. V shed 3 bases and J shed 3 bases, with 14 bases lying between them. This CDR3 is built from 15 residues. Germline CDR1 and CDR2: MNHNS and SASEGT. In DNA form, the CDR3 reads TGTGCCAGCAGTGATTCAGGGGCCAGGGACACTGAAGCTTTCTTT. Translated: CASSDSGARDTEAFF.